The clone carrying this T cell receptor beta chain was recorded a few times. TCRdb itself ran the RACE reads through MiXCR, one entry per CDR3 protein. The table records 150,000 or so distinct CDR3 sequences, around 15% of them present only once. The data were taken from a study of human T cells and chemical hapten exposure. This CDR3 contains 17 residues. Germline CDR1 is LGHDT and CDR2 is YNNKEL (reference sequence). V shed 7 bases, J shed 0 bases, and the junction held 11 bases outside the gene matches. Time point described: patch test 1, 2 weeks after DPC sensitization. Treatment specified: therapeutic diphenylcyclopropenone sensitization with weekly scalp DPC.

This material consisted of whole blood, taken in connection with sensitization to the hapten diphenylcyclopropenone (DPC). The chain combines TRBV3-1 with TRBJ2-2; 7 bases agree with TRBD2. This receptor was identified in a woman in her twenties or thirties with alopecia areata. Some clones in this sample may be carry-over from other donors' samples. The CDR3: CASNPSSGTANTGELFF. Written as DNA, the CDR3 is TGTGCCAGCAACCCAAGCAGCGGGACGGCGAACACCGGGGAGCTGTTTTTT.